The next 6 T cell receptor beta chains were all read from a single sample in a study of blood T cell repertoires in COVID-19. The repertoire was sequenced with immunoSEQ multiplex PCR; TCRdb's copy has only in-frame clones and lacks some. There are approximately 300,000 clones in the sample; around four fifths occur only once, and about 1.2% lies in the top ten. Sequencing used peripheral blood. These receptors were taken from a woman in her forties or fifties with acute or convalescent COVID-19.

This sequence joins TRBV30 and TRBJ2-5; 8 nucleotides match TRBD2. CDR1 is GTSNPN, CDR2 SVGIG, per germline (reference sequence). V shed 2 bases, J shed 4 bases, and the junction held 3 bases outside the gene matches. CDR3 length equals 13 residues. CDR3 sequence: CAWSLSGAETQYF. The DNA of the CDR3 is TGTGCCTGGAGTCTTAGCGGGGCAGAGACCCAGTACTTC. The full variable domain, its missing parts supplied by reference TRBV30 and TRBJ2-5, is SQTIHQWPATLVQPVGSPLSLECTVEGTSNPNLYWYRQAAGRGLQLLFYSVGIGQISSEVPQNLSASRPQDRQFILSSKKLLLSDSGFYLCAWSLSGAETQYFGPGTRLLVL.

CDR3 nucleotides: TGTGCCAGCAGTTTTGCAGGGAGGGGGACAGATACGCAGTATTTT. Its protein is CASSFAGRGTDTQYF. V and J are TRBV27 and TRBJ2-3; possible D gene TRBD2, 7 bases. V dropped 3 bases and J dropped 3 bases, with 13 bases sitting between them. The CDR3 extends over 15 amino acids. CDR1 is MNHEY, CDR2 SMNVEV, per germline (reference sequence).

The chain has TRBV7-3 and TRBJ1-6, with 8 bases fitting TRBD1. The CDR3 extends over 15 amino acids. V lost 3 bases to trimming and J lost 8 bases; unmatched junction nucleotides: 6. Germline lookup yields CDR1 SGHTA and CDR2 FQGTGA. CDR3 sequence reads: CASSLFGGQDSPLHF. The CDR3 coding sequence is TGTGCCAGCAGCTTGTTTGGGGGACAGGATTCACCCCTCCACTTT.

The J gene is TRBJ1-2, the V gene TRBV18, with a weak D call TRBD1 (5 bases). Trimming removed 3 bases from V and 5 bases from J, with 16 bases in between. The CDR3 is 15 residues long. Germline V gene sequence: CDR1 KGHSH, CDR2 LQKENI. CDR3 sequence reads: CASSPPGGGEYGYTF. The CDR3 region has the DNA TGTGCCAGCTCACCCCCTGGGGGAGGGGAGTATGGCTACACCTTC.

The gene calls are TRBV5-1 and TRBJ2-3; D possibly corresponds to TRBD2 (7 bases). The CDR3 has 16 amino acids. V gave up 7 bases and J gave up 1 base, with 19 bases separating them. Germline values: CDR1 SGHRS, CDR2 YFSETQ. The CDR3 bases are TGCGCCAGCGCCCCCGGAGGGGGGGTCGGCACAGATACGCAGTATTTT. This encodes CASAPGGGVGTDTQYF.

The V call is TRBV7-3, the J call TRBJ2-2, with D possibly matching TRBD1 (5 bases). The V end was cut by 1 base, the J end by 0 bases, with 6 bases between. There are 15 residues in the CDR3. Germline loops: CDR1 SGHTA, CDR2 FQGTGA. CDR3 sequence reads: CASSLMTANTGELFF. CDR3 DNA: TGTGCCAGCAGCTTAATGACAGCGAACACCGGGGAGCTGTTTTTT.